The 20 T cell receptor beta chains in this list originate from one sample, sequenced in a study of OX40 agonist ivuxolimab in advanced cancers. The repertoire was sequenced with immunoSEQ multiplex PCR; TCRdb's copy has only in-frame clones and lacks some. Among about 73,000 clones, roughly 90% were seen once, and the ten largest hold less than 0.9%. The input for sequencing was CD4+ or CD8+ T cells sorted from blood, taken in a trial of the OX40 agonist ivuxolimab. The receptors here all came from an adult with an advanced solid tumor such as melanoma, head and neck, liver or kidney cancer.

This clone was observed a single time. V usage is TRBV30 and J usage is TRBJ2-5; tentatively, D is TRBD1 (6 bases). Trimming took off 3 bases at V and 10 bases at J, with 12 bases between the two ends. The CDR3 has 11 amino acids. The germline CDR1 and CDR2 sequences are GTSNPN and SVGIG (reference sequence). The CDR3 sequence: CAWSQQGIQYF. The CDR3 bases are TGTGCCTGGAGCCAACAGGGTATCCAGTACTTC.

V is TRBV5-1 and J is TRBJ1-4; possible D gene TRBD1, 6 bases. The germline V gene has CDR1 SGHRS and CDR2 YFSETQ. CDR3 length equals 13 residues. V lost 4 bases to trimming and J lost 8 bases, with 12 bases between them. The CDR3 DNA is TGCGCCAGCAGCGAGGGGGTGGGAGAAAAACTGTTTTTT. It specifies CASSEGVGEKLFF.

V is TRBV7-8 and J is TRBJ1-5; 7 bases are a match to TRBD1. The germline V gene encodes CDR1 SGHVS and CDR2 FQNEAQ. CDR3 length: 15 residues. J lost 6 bases, V lost 6 bases, and 11 bases had no gene match. The CDR3 DNA is TGTGCCAGCAGACCTACAGGGGAAGGAGGTCAGCCCCAGCATTTT. It translates to CASRPTGEGGQPQHF.

The CDR3 DNA reads TGTGCCTGGAGGAAAGGGCTGGGGGTGATTCAGGAAAAACTGTTTTTT. This translates into CAWRKGLGVIQEKLFF. The chain combines TRBV30 with TRBJ1-4, with D possibly matching TRBD1 (5 bases). The CDR3 has 16 amino acids. Trimming pared 3 bases from V and 8 bases from J, leaving 22 bases between. The V gene's germline CDR1 is GTSNPN and CDR2 SVGIG (reference sequence).

V is TRBV6-5 and J is TRBJ2-2; maybe TRBD1 (6 bases). Germline V gene data show CDR1 as MNHEY and CDR2 as SVGAGI. CDR3 length: 14 residues. Deletions cut 7 bases from V and 1 base from J, with 10 bases between. The CDR3 nucleotides read TGTGCCAGCAAGGGGACACTGAACACCGGGGAGCTGTTTTTT. This sequence encodes CASKGTLNTGELFF.

This clone was seen a few times. CDR3 coding DNA: TGCGCCAGCAGCTCACAAGGAGGCAGGGGCTCCTACGAGCAGTACTTC. This encodes CASSSQGGRGSYEQYF. The J gene is TRBJ2-7, the V gene TRBV5-1, with D possibly matching TRBD1 (6 bases). The CDR3 runs 16 residues. Trimming removed 3 bases at V and 0 bases at J, with 16 bases between. In germline, CDR1 is SGHRS, CDR2 YFSETQ.

V is TRBV7-8 and J is TRBJ2-2, with D uncertain. This CDR3 spans 14 amino acids. Trimming left V 7 bases short and J 4 bases short, with 13 bases between. Germline values: CDR1 SGHVS, CDR2 FQNEAQ. DNA for the CDR3: TGTGCCAGCATCATGTTGGGCAGCACCGGGGAGCTGTTTTTT. Translation: CASIMLGSTGELFF. Drawing the rest from reference TRBV7-8 and TRBJ2-2, the complete variable domain is GAGVSQSPRYKVAKRGQDVALRCDPISGHVSLFWYQQALGQGPEFLTYFQNEAQLDKSGLPSDRFFAERPEGSVSTLKIQRTQQEDSAVYLCASIMLGSTGELFFGEGSRLTVL.

The chain carries TRBV7-9 and TRBJ1-2; D is perhaps TRBD1 (6 bases). The CDR3 extends over 13 amino acids. CDR1 and CDR2 (germline): SEHNR, FQNEAQ (reference sequence). V was cut by 5 bases and J by 6 bases, with 13 bases left in between. CDR3 in DNA: TGTGCCAGCAGCCGATGGACAGAAAATGGCTACACCTTC. Translation gives CASSRWTENGYTF.

On this clone: Other nucleotide sequences from this sample produce the same CDR3. The V call is TRBV19, the J call TRBJ1-2; D is perhaps TRBD1 (5 bases). Germline V CDR1 and CDR2: LNHDA, SQIVND (reference sequence). This CDR3 contains 13 residues. Trimming took 3 bases from V and 2 from J, leaving 7 bases between them. The CDR3: CASSIRGNYGYTF. DNA of the CDR3: TGTGCCAGTAGTATCCGGGGCAACTATGGCTACACCTTC.

The V and J genes are TRBV9 and TRBJ1-1; a weak D match, TRBD1 (6 bases). CDR1 is SGDLS, CDR2 YYNGEE, per germline. There are 15 residues in the CDR3. The V end lost 0 bases, the J end lost 1 base, and 10 bases lay between the germline ends. The CDR3 spells CASSVEAGANTEAFF. In DNA form, the CDR3 reads TGTGCCAGCAGCGTAGAAGCGGGGGCGAACACTGAAGCTTTCTTT.

The chain carries TRBV2 and TRBJ1-1; 9 bases line up with TRBD1. The ends lost 6 bases at V and 4 bases at J; junction bases unmatched: 9. CDR1 is SNHLY and CDR2 is FYNNEI in the germline V gene. The CDR3 is made up of 15 amino acids. As DNA, the CDR3 is TGTGCCAGCAGACAAGCTACAGGGGGCTTCACTGAAGCTTTCTTT. Translating it yields CASRQATGGFTEAFF.

This chain links TRBV9 with TRBJ2-5; D ambiguous. Germline CDR1 is SGDLS and CDR2 is YYNGEE. With 3 bases removed from V and 2 bases from J, the gap between germline ends came to 8 bases. The CDR3 has 13 residues. The CDR3 coding sequence is TGTGCCAGCAGCGCAGAACTGCAAGAGACCCAGTACTTC. As protein: CASSAELQETQYF.

This clone was picked up a small number of times. The chain carries TRBV18 and TRBJ1-2; D possibly corresponds to TRBD1 (6 bases). V shed 3 bases and J shed 7 bases, with 15 bases lying between them. The CDR3 covers 14 residues. The germline CDR1 and CDR2 sequences are KGHSH and LQKENI. As DNA, the CDR3 is TGTGCCAGCTCACCTCCCGCCAGGGGACCTGGCTACACCTTC. Translation: CASSPPARGPGYTF.

The CDR3 DNA reads as TGTGCCAGCAGACAGCCTCAGCTCCTCTCCTACGAGCAGTACTTC. Its translation: CASRQPQLLSYEQYF. The rearrangement links TRBV6-1 to TRBJ2-7; D is uncertain. Germline V gene data show CDR1 as MNHNS and CDR2 as SASEGT. This CDR3 region has 15 residues. Trimming shortened V by 6 bases and J by 0 bases, and 15 bases separated the two germline ends.

This chain's CDR3 is CASSGQGLNYGYTF. Here the CDR3 DNA reads TGTGCCAGCAGCGGACAGGGGCTAAACTATGGCTACACCTTC. This chain joins TRBV2 and TRBJ1-2; 9 bases map to TRBD1. Germline loops: CDR1 SNHLY, CDR2 FYNNEI. Trimming took 6 bases from V and 2 from J; bases not matched to a gene: 4. This CDR3 contains 14 residues.

V and J are TRBV5-5 and TRBJ2-7; no clear D gene. This CDR3 comprises 12 residues. The V gene's germline CDR1 is SGHKS and CDR2 YYEKEE (reference sequence). Trimming removed 5 bases at V and 3 bases at J, with 9 bases between. CDR3 DNA: TGTGCCAGCAGTTTACGAGTCTACGAGCAGTACTTC. It encodes CASSLRVYEQYF.

This clone was observed a few times. The chain is built from TRBV14 and TRBJ1-1; no clear D gene. The CDR3 spans 13 residues. In germline, CDR1 is SGHDN, CDR2 FVKESK. Trimming removed 1 base at V and 0 bases at J, with 3 bases between. The DNA for the CDR3 is TGTGCCAGCAGCCAAGCCTTGAACACTGAAGCTTTCTTT. Translating it yields CASSQALNTEAFF.

The chain combines TRBV30 with TRBJ1-5; D gene ambiguous. V was shortened by 7 bases and J by 2 bases, with 12 bases between the two germline ends. The CDR3 has 13 residues. CDR1 and CDR2 (germline): GTSNPN, SVGIG (reference sequence). As DNA, the CDR3 is TGTGCCTACGGAGAGGGAGGCAATCAGCCCCAGCATTTT. This translates into CAYGEGGNQPQHF.

J is TRBJ1-4 and V is TRBV5-1; D is ambiguous. Trimming cost V 7 bases and J 0 bases, with 7 bases left between them. Per the germline V gene, CDR1 is SGHRS and CDR2 is YFSETQ. There are 13 residues in the CDR3. For the CDR3, the DNA is TGCGCCAGCCGGCCGGCAACTAATGAAAAACTGTTTTTT. Protein sequence: CASRPATNEKLFF.

The rearrangement links TRBV2 to TRBJ2-2, with a tentative D call TRBD2 (7 bases). V lost 3 bases to trimming and J lost 5 bases, with 10 bases between them. The CDR3 has 14 amino acids. Looked up from germline, CDR1 is SNHLY and CDR2 is FYNNEI. DNA of the CDR3: TGTGCCAGCAGTGACAGGGGAGGGACCGGGGAGCTGTTTTTT. Its translation: CASSDRGGTGELFF.